Each of the 27 T cell receptor beta chains below was sequenced from the same sample in a study of blood T cell repertoires in COVID-19 (dated by TCRdb to 2018 to 2021). The receptor library was made with the immunoSEQ multiplex PCR assay. TCRdb took this table from immuneACCESS and kept in-frame rearrangements with V and J called. Such tables lack part of the clones; where checked against another copy, unresolved V genes explain under half of the gap, and the rest is unexplained. The sample records some 130,000 clones, about four fifths of which are singletons. 9.7% of the sample rests with the top ten. What was sequenced was peripheral blood. Receptors originate from a middle-aged man with active or convalescent COVID-19.

This chain joins TRBV5-1 and TRBJ2-6, with TRBD1 matching over 10 bases. Germline CDR1 is SGHRS and CDR2 is YFSETQ. Losses at the gene ends were 6 bases for V and 1 base for J; bases not matched to a gene: 7. This CDR3 region has 17 residues. DNA for the CDR3: TGCGCCAGCACGGGACAGGGGCCCCATTCTGGGGCCAACGTCCTGACTTTC. Amino acid sequence: CASTGQGPHSGANVLTF.

J is TRBJ1-3 and V is TRBV5-1; TRBD1 aligns across 12 bases. The CDR3 length is 19 residues. Losses at the gene ends were 4 bases for V and 4 bases for J; bases not matched to a gene: 15. The V gene's germline CDR1 is SGHRS and CDR2 YFSETQ. The CDR3 spells CASSTGQGASFIPGNTIYF. In nucleotides, the CDR3 is TGCGCCAGCAGCACGGGACAGGGGGCTTCGTTTATCCCCGGAAACACCATATATTTT.

This chain uses TRBV11-2 with TRBJ2-2, with 8 bases matching TRBD1. The CDR3 extends over 15 amino acids. Germline CDR1 and CDR2: SGHAT and FQNNGV. V trimming: 0 bases; J trimming: 7 bases; junction bases outside the gene matches: 4. Here the CDR3 reads CASSLDQGAGGELFF. For the CDR3, the DNA is TGTGCCAGCAGCTTAGATCAGGGGGCGGGCGGGGAGCTGTTTTTT. Variable domain in full (rest from reference TRBV11-2 and TRBJ2-2): EAGVAQSPRYKIIEKRQSVAFWCNPISGHATLYWYQQILGQGPKLLIQFQNNGVVDDSQLPKDRFSAERLKGVDSTLKIQPAKLEDSAVYLCASSLDQGAGGELFFGEGSRLTVL.

The chain combines TRBV6-6 with TRBJ1-2; perhaps TRBD1 as D (5 bases). The CDR3 sequence is 14 residues long. Trimming stripped 2 bases from V and 8 bases from J, with 15 bases between. Looked up from germline, CDR1 is MNHNY and CDR2 is SVGAGI (reference sequence). The CDR3 DNA reads TGTGCCAGCAGTTACACCTCAGGGAAGGAAGGCTACACCTTC. This codes for CASSYTSGKEGYTF.

V is TRBV18 and J is TRBJ1-1; D is ambiguous. The germline V and J ends were trimmed by 6 bases and 10 bases, with 15 bases remaining between them. Germline lookup yields CDR1 KGHSH and CDR2 LQKENI. CDR3 size: 12 residues. CDR3 in amino acids: CASSQAPESAFF. CDR3 nucleotide sequence: TGTGCCAGCTCTCAAGCCCCCGAATCAGCTTTCTTT.

This rearrangement joins TRBV6-6 to TRBJ1-1; D unclear. There are 12 residues in the CDR3. V lost 3 bases and J lost 7, with 9 bases in between. The germline gives CDR1 MNHNY, CDR2 SVGAGI (reference sequence). The CDR3 region has the DNA TGTGCCAGCAGTTATTCTCGTCTTGAAGCTTTCTTT. Its protein is CASSYSRLEAFF.

V gene TRBV4-3 combines with J gene TRBJ2-5, with D possibly TRBD2 on 5 matching bases. Trimming took 4 bases from V and 4 from J, leaving 13 bases between them. The germline gives CDR1 LGHNA, CDR2 YSLEER. The CDR3 sequence is 14 residues long. CDR3 protein: CASSPGPSGETQYF. The CDR3 nucleotides are TGCGCCAGCAGCCCCGGACCAAGCGGAGAGACCCAGTACTTC.

CDR3 residues: CASSAGQGATNEKLFF. The CDR3 coding sequence is TGTGCCAGCAGTGCCGGACAGGGGGCAACTAATGAAAAACTGTTTTTT. The chain joins TRBV25-1 to TRBJ1-4; 10 bases line up with TRBD1. Germline V gene lookup returns CDR1 MGHDK and CDR2 SYGVNS. With V trimmed by 4 bases and J by 0 bases, 2 bases remained unmatched. CDR3 length: 16 residues. Combining the CDR3 with reference TRBV25-1 and TRBJ1-4 gives the whole variable domain EADIYQTPRYLVIGTGKKITLECSQTMGHDKMYWYQQDPGMELHLIHYSYGVNSTEKGDLSSESTVSRIRTEHFPLTLESARPSHTSQYLCASSAGQGATNEKLFFGSGTQLSVL.

V and J are TRBV9 and TRBJ1-2; no clear D gene. The CDR3 is 15 residues long. Germline V gene sequence: CDR1 SGDLS, CDR2 YYNGEE. The V end lost 0 bases, the J end lost 4 bases, and 13 bases lay between the germline ends. This chain's CDR3 is CASSVDGGISYGYTF. CDR3 nucleotides: TGTGCCAGCAGCGTAGATGGAGGGATCTCCTATGGCTACACCTTC.

The chain couples TRBV5-1 to TRBJ1-6; 7 positions match TRBD1. The length of the CDR3 is 15 residues. CDR1 is SGHRS, CDR2 YFSETQ, per germline. J lost 5 bases, V lost 1 base, and 3 bases had no gene match. In nucleotides, the CDR3 is TGCGCCAGCAGCTTGCGGACAGGCGATAATTCACCCCTCCACTTT. As protein: CASSLRTGDNSPLHF.

The chain couples TRBV2 to TRBJ2-7, with 7 bases aligning to TRBD2. The V gene end was trimmed by 5 bases and the J gene end by 4 bases; junction bases not matched to a gene: 2. Germline V gene lookup returns CDR1 SNHLY and CDR2 FYNNEI. The CDR3 is made up of 12 amino acids. The CDR3 sequence: CASSRGVYEQYF. The CDR3 coding sequence is TGTGCCAGCAGTCGGGGGGTTTACGAGCAGTACTTC.

Here the CDR3 reads CASSEVGQGEVNGYTF. In DNA form, the CDR3 reads TGTGCCAGCAGTGAGGTCGGACAGGGGGAGGTTAATGGCTACACCTTC. V is TRBV6-1 and J is TRBJ1-2; 10 positions agree with TRBD1. CDR1 and CDR2 from the germline V gene are MNHNS and SASEGT. V gave up 3 bases and J gave up 6 bases; unmatched junction bases: 10. CDR3 size: 16 residues.

Only a few counts were recorded for this clone. The chain links TRBV6-6 to TRBJ2-2; the D gene is possibly TRBD1 (5 bases). Per germline, CDR1 MNHNY and CDR2 SVGAGI (reference sequence). The CDR3 has 13 residues. V gave up 4 bases and J gave up 7 bases, with 10 bases separating them. The CDR3 loop is CASSFQGIGELFF. In DNA, the CDR3 is TGTGCCAGCAGTTTTCAGGGTATCGGGGAGCTGTTTTTT.

This chain links TRBV7-2 with TRBJ2-1; TRBD2 aligns across 11 bases. Germline V gives CDR1 SGHTA, CDR2 FQGNSA. This CDR3 region has 17 residues. V was pared by 5 bases and J by 7 bases, with 13 bases of the junction left unmatched. DNA for the CDR3: TGTGCCAGCAGCCAACCTGCTAGACTAGCGGGGAAGAATGAGCAGTTCTTC. Protein product: CASSQPARLAGKNEQFF.

The V and J genes are TRBV4-2 and TRBJ2-2; D is undetermined. This CDR3 has 16 residues. The germline gives CDR1 LGHNA, CDR2 YNFKEQ. V lost 0 bases, J lost 4 bases, and 12 bases lay in between. The CDR3 sequence is CASSQEGVLGTGELFF. The CDR3 DNA follows: TGTGCCAGCAGCCAAGAAGGAGTTTTGGGCACCGGGGAGCTGTTTTTT.

The chain recombines TRBV9 with TRBJ1-5, with D possibly TRBD1 on 6 matching bases. The CDR3 totals 15 residues. Trimming stripped 3 bases from V and 9 bases from J, with 19 bases between. CDR1 and CDR2 from the germline V gene are SGDLS and YYNGEE. CDR3 in amino acids: CASSASGTLLRPQHF. CDR3 bases: TGTGCCAGCAGCGCTTCCGGGACACTCCTCCGGCCCCAGCATTTT.

The chain uses TRBV7-9 and TRBJ1-2; 11 nucleotides line up with TRBD1. This CDR3 comprises 16 residues. Losses at the gene ends were 0 bases for V and 7 bases for J; bases not matched to a gene: 7. CDR1 SEHNR and CDR2 FQNEAQ come from the germline V gene (reference sequence). CDR3 DNA sequence: TGTGCCAGCAGCTTAGCCCCCGGGACAGGGGGGTTTGGCTACACCTTC. Amino acids: CASSLAPGTGGFGYTF.

The chain recombines TRBV21-1 with TRBJ2-5; the listed D gene, TRBD1, was not tested against the DNA. TRBV21-1 is a pseudogene. CDR3 length equals 17 residues. CDR3 nucleotides: TGTGCCAGCAGCAAAGATAAATACAGGGCCCGAAAGGAGACCCAGTACTTC. This translates into CASSKDKYRARKETQYF.

This clone occurred once. This chain uses TRBV27 with TRBJ2-2, with TRBD2 matching over 7 bases. With 0 bases clipped from V and 5 bases from J, the junction kept 9 bases outside the gene matches. This CDR3 contains 17 residues. In germline, CDR1 is MNHEY, CDR2 SMNVEV (reference sequence). This CDR3 is CASSLSAVGRRTGELFF. CDR3 nucleotide sequence: TGTGCCAGCAGTTTATCAGCAGTCGGGAGGAGGACCGGGGAGCTGTTTTTT.

The chain recombines TRBV19 with TRBJ1-5, with TRBD1 identical over 9 bases. The junction had 6 bases not matched to a gene; V was cut back by 6 bases and J by 6 bases. In germline, CDR1 is LNHDA, CDR2 SQIVND (reference sequence). CDR3 length: 14 amino acids. The CDR3 DNA is TGTGCCAGTAGGGAACAGGGGGCTTCTCAGCCCCAGCATTTT. This translates into CASREQGASQPQHF.

This rearrangement joins TRBV2 to TRBJ2-2; a possible D gene is TRBD2 (6 bases). CDR1 is SNHLY, CDR2 FYNNEI, per germline. The CDR3 runs 14 residues. With 7 bases removed from V and 4 bases from J, the gap between germline ends came to 13 bases. CDR3 sequence: CASKKGLSTGELFF. Here the CDR3 DNA reads TGTGCCAGCAAGAAGGGACTTTCCACCGGGGAGCTGTTTTTT.

CDR3 residues: CAWKVGRGIDTQYF. CDR3 in DNA: TGTGCCTGGAAGGTGGGGCGAGGCATCGATACGCAGTATTTT. The rearrangement links TRBV30 to TRBJ2-3; D is possibly TRBD1 (5 bases). Germline V gives CDR1 GTSNPN, CDR2 SVGIG (reference sequence). This CDR3 has 14 residues. Trimming cost V 4 bases and J 6 bases, with 17 bases left between them.

This chain links TRBV5-1 with TRBJ2-7, with TRBD1 as a possible D gene (6 bases). The CDR3 spans 15 residues. CDR1 and CDR2 (germline): SGHRS, YFSETQ. The V end lost 0 bases, the J end lost 2 bases, and 12 bases lay between the germline ends. The chain's CDR3 is CASSLGTEATYEQYF. The CDR3 bases are TGCGCCAGCAGCTTGGGGACAGAGGCTACCTACGAGCAGTACTTC.

V gene TRBV14 combines with J gene TRBJ2-3; tentatively, D is TRBD2 (6 bases). The CDR3 is 14 residues long. CDR1 is SGHDN, CDR2 FVKESK, per germline. The V gene lost 8 bases and the J gene lost 3 bases, with 15 bases spanning the gap. The CDR3 nucleotides read TGTGCCAGCGGCCTAGCGCACATGACAGATACGCAGTATTTT. Translating it yields CASGLAHMTDTQYF.

V and J are TRBV5-4 and TRBJ1-2; a weak D match, TRBD1 (5 bases). Germline V gives CDR1 SGHNT, CDR2 YYREEE (reference sequence). Trimming took off 4 bases at V and 3 bases at J, with 13 bases between the two ends. This CDR3 contains 14 residues. The CDR3, as DNA: TGTGCCAGCAGCACCGCGACAGAAGACTATGGCTACACCTTC. The encoded protein is CASSTATEDYGYTF.

This clone was found once. The chain uses TRBV6-6 and TRBJ1-5, with no clear D. Per the germline V gene, CDR1 is MNHNY and CDR2 is SVGAGI (reference sequence). The V end was cut by 2 bases, the J end by 6 bases, with 14 bases between. This CDR3 is built from 15 residues. The CDR3 loop is CASSYPQISGQPQHF. The CDR3 DNA reads as TGTGCCAGCAGTTACCCGCAGATCTCGGGTCAGCCCCAGCATTTT.

V is TRBV5-1 and J is TRBJ1-6; the D is unclear. Germline V gene data show CDR1 as SGHRS and CDR2 as YFSETQ. The V gene lost 2 bases and the J gene lost 5 bases, with 14 bases spanning the gap. The length of the CDR3 is 16 residues. CDR3 bases: TGCGCCAGCAGCTTAGACGGGCGGGCCCATAATTCACCCCTCCACTTT. It yields the protein CASSLDGRAHNSPLHF.